This T cell receptor beta chain was sequenced in a study of control samples from healthy donors and cancer patients. Repertoires were generated with immunoSEQ multiplex PCR, while TCRdb's copy carries only in-frame clones and drops some. This table holds 45,000 to 60,000 clones, 94% found once. V was cut by 6 bases and J by 10 bases, with 15 bases left in between. CDR1 is LNHNV, CDR2 YYDKDF, per germline (reference sequence). This CDR3 is built from 12 residues. This TCR derives from a man younger than 45 in good health. Sequenced: blood. J is TRBJ1-1 and V is TRBV15, with D possibly being TRBD1 (5 bases). CDR3 nucleotide sequence: TGTGCCACCAGTAAAAGGGGATCCTCAGCTTTCTTT. Translation: CATSKRGSSAFF.